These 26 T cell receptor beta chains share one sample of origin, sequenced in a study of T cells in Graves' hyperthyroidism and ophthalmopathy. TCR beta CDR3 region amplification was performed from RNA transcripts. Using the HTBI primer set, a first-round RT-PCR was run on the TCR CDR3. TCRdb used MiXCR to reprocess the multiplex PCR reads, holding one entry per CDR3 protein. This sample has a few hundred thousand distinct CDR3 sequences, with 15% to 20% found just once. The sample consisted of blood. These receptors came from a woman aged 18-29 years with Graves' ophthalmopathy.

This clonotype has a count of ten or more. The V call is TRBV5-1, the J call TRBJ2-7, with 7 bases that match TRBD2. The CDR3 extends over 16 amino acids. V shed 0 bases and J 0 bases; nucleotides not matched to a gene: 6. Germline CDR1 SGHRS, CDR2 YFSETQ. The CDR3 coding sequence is TGCGCCAGCAGCTTGGATGGCGGGGGAAGCTCCTACGAGCAGTACTTC. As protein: CASSLDGGGSSYEQYF.

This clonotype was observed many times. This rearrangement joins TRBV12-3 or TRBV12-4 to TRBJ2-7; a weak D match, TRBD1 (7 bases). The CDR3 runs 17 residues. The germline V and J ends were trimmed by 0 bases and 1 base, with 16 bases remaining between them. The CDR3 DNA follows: TGTGCCAGCAGTTTAGCGCAGGGCAGGGGGACTTCCTACGAGCAGTACTTC. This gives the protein CASSLAQGRGTSYEQYF.

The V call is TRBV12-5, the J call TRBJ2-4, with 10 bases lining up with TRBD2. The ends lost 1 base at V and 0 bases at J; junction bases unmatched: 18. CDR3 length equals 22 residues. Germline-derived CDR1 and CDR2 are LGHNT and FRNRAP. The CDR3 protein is CASGLGSTIAGGPRLAKNIQYF. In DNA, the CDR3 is TGTGCTAGTGGTTTGGGCAGTACGATAGCGGGAGGTCCGAGACTAGCCAAAAACATTCAGTACTTC.

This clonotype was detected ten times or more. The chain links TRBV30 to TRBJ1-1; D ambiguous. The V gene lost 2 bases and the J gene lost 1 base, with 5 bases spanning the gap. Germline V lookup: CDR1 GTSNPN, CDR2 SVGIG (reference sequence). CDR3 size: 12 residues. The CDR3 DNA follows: TGTGCCTGGAGTCATCCGAACACTGAAGCTTTCTTT. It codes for CAWSHPNTEAFF.

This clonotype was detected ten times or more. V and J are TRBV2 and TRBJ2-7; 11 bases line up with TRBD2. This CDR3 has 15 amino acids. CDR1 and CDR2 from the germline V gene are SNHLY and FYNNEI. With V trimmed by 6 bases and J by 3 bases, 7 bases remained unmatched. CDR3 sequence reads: CASRPTSGGNYEQYF. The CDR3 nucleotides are TGTGCCAGCAGGCCAACTAGCGGGGGTAACTACGAGCAGTACTTC.

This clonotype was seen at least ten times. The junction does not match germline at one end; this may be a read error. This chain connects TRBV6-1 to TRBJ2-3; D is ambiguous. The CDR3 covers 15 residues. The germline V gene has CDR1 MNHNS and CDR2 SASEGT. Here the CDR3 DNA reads TGTGCCAGCAGTGAGTCAGCTACCCTCACAGACACGCAGTATTTT. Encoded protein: CASSESATLTDTQYF.

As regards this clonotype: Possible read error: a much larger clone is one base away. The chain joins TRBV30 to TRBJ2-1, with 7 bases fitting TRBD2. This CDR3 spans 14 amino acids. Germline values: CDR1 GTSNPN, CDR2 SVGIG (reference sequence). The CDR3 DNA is TGTGCCTGGAGGACTTCGGGGGGACCATTTGAGCAGCTCTTC. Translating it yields CAWRTSGGPFEQLF.

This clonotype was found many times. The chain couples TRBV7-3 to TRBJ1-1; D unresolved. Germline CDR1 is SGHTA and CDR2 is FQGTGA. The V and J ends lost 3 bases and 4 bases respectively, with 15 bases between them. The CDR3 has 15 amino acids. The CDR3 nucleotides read TGTGCCAGCAGCTTCCTCGGAGGTGCCGGCACTGAAGCTTTCTTT. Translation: CASSFLGGAGTEAFF.

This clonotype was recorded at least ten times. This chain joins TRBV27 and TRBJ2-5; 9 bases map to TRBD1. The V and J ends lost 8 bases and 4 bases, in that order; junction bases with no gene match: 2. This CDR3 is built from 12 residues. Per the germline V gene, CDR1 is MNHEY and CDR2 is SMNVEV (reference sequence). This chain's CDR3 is CASGTGRETQYF. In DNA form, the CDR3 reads TGTGCCAGCGGGACAGGGAGAGAGACCCAGTACTTC.

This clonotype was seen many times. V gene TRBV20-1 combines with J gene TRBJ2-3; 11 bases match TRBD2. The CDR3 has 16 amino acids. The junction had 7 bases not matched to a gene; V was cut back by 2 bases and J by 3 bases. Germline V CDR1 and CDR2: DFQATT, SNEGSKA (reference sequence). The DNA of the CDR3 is TGCAGTGCTAGATTGCTAGCGGGGGGAGGTACAGATACGCAGTATTTT. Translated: CSARLLAGGGTDTQYF.

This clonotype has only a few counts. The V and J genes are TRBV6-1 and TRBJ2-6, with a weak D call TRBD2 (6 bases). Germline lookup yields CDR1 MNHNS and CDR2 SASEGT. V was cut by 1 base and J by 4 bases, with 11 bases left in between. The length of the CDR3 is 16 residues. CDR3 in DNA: TGTGCCAGCAGTGAAGACGGGGGAGCGGGGGCCAACGTCCTGACTTTC. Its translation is CASSEDGGAGANVLTF.

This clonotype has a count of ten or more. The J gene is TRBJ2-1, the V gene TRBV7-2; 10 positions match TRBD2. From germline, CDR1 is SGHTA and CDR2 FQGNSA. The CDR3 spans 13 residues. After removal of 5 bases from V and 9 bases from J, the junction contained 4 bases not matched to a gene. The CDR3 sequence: CASSKSSGGEQFF. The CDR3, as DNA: TGTGCCAGCAGCAAATCTAGCGGGGGTGAGCAGTTCTTC.

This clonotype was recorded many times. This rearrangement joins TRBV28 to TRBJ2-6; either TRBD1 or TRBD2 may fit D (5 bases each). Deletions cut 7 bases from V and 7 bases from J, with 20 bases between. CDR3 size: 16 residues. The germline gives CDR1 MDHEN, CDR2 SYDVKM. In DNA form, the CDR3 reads TGTGCCAGCACCTGGGATGACTCGAGGGGAGCCAACGTCCTGACTTTC. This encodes CASTWDDSRGANVLTF.

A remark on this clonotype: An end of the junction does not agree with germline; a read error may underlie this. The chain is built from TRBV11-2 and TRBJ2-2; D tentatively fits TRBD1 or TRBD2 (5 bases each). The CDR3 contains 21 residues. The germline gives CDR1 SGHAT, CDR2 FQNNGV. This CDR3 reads CASSGPGTGPNPGLFTGELSF. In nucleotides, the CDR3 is TGTGCCAGCAGCGGCCCAGGGACCGGCCCAAACCCGGGGTTATTCACCGGGGAGCTGTCTTTT.

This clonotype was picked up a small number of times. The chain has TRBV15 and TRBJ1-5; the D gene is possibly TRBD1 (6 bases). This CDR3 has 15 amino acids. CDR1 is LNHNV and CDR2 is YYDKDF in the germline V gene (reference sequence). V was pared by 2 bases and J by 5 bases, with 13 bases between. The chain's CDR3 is CATSRFYREHQPQHF. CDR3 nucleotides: TGTGCCACCAGCAGATTCTACAGGGAACATCAGCCCCAGCATTTT.

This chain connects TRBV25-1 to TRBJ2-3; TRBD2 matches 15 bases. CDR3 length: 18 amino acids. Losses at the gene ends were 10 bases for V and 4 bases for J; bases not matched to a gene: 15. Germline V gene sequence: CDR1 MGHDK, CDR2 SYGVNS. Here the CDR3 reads CATKGRTSGGARADTQYF. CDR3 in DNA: TGTGCCACCAAGGGACGGACTAGCGGGGGGGCCCGGGCAGATACGCAGTATTTT. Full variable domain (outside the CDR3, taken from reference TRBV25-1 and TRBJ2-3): EADIYQTPRYLVIGTGKKITLECSQTMGHDKMYWYQQDPGMELHLIHYSYGVNSTEKGDLSSESTVSRIRTEHFPLTLESARPSHTSQYLCATKGRTSGGARADTQYFGPGTRLTVL.

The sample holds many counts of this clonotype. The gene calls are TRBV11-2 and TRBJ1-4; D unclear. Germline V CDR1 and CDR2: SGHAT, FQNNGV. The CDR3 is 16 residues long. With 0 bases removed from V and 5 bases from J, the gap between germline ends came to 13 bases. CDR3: CASSLEVPPSNEKLFF. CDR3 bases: TGTGCCAGCAGCTTAGAAGTTCCTCCATCGAATGAAAAACTGTTTTTT.

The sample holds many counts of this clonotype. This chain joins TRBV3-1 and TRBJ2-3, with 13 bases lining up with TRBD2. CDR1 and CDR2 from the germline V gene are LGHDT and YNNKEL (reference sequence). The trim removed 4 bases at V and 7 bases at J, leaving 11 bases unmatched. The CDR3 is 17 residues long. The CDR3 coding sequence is TGTGCCAGCAGCCCATCTGAGAGACTAGCGGGGGGAAATACGCAGTATTTT. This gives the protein CASSPSERLAGGNTQYF.

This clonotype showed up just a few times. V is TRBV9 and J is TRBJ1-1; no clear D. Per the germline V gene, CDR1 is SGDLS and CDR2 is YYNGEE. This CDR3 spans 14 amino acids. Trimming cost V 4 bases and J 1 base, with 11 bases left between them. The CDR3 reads CASSTWTENTEAFF. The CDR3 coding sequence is TGTGCCAGCAGCACGTGGACGGAGAACACTGAAGCTTTCTTT.

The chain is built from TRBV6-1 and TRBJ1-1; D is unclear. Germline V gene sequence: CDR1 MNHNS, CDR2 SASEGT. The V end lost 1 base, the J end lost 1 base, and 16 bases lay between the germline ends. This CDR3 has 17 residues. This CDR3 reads CASSEDATLVTNTEAFF. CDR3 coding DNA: TGTGCCAGCAGTGAAGATGCAACATTGGTCACGAACACTGAAGCTTTCTTT.

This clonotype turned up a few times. The CDR3 bases are TGTGCCAGCAGCTTACCCAGGGACGTTGGACAAGGAGACATTCAGTACTTC. It is translated as CASSLPRDVGQGDIQYF. The J gene is TRBJ2-4, the V gene TRBV7-9; D may be TRBD1 or TRBD2 (5 bases each). The ends were cut back, 2 bases at V and 8 bases at J, with 22 bases in the middle. CDR1 and CDR2 from the germline V gene are SEHNR and FQNEAQ (reference sequence). This CDR3 region has 17 residues. The full variable domain, rest sourced from reference TRBV7-9 and TRBJ2-4, is DTGVSQNPRHKITKRGQNVTFRCDPISEHNRLYWYRQTLGQGPEFLTYFQNEAQLEKSRLLSDRFSAERPKGSFSTLEIQRTEQGDSAMYLCASSLPRDVGQGDIQYFGAGTRLSVL.

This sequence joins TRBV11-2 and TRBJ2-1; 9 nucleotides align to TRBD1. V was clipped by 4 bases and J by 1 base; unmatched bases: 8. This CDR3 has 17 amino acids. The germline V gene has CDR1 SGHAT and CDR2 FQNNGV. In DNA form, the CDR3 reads TGTGCCAGCAGCTCTAACTCCGGGACAGGGTCCTACAATGAGCAGTTCTTC. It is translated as CASSSNSGTGSYNEQFF.

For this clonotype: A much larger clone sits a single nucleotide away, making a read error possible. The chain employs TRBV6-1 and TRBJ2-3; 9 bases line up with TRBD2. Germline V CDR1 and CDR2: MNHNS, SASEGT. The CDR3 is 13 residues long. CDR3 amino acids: CPSSSGDYDTQYF. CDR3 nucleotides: TGTCCCAGCTCTAGCGGGGACTACGATACGCAGTATTTT.

The CDR3 sequence is CASSSGPLGYPYEQYF. CDR3 DNA sequence: TGTGCCAGCAGCTCGGGACCTCTGGGATATCCCTACGAGCAGTACTTC. The chain is built from TRBV7-3 and TRBJ2-7; D tentatively fits TRBD1 or TRBD2 (5 bases each). The CDR3 totals 16 residues. CDR1 is SGHTA, CDR2 FQGTGA, per germline. V was trimmed by 4 bases and J by 2 bases, leaving 18 bases between them.

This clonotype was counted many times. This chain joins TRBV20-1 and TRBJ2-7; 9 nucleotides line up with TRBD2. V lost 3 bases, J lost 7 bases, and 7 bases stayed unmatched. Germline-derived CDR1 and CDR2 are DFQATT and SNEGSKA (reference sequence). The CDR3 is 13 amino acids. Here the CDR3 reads CSASLSGGREQYF. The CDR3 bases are TGCAGTGCTAGCCTCAGCGGGGGGAGAGAGCAGTACTTC.

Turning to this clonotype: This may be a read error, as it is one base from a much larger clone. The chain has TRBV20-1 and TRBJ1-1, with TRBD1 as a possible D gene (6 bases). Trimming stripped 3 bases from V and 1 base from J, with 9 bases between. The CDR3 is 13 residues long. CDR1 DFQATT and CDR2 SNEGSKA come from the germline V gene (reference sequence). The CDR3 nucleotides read TGCAGTGCTAGGGGGGCAGGGAACACTGAAGCTTTCTTT. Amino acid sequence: CSARGAGNTEAFF.